The rows below give T cell receptor beta chains drawn from one sample of a study of T cell responses to AZD1222 COVID-19 vaccine. Assay used: immunoSEQ multiplex PCR; TCRdb lists only in-frame clones, some missing. The table records about 140,000 clones, approximately 83% of them present only once. The specimen comprised peripheral blood, sampled on day 0 of AZD1222 vaccination. Every receptor here comes from an adult in good health. Each CDR3 is given with its conserved first and last residue. The D gene is left open where the match is weak. Clone size is given for some rows only: seen once, a few or many times, or a class if the clone is expanded.

TRBJ2-2,.,TRBV7-9,.,CASGTGELFF,TGTGCCAGCGGAACCGGGGAGCTGTTTTTT
TRBJ2-1,.,TRBV7-2,once,CASSLKTEQFF,TGTGCCAGCAGCTTAAAGACCGAGCAGTTCTTC
TRBJ2-1,TRBD1,TRBV19,.,CASSSQTGPNEQFF,TGTGCCAGTAGTAGCCAGACAGGGCCCAATGAGCAGTTCTTC
TRBJ1-5,.,TRBV4-2,.,CASSQDQGFYQPQHF,TGTGCCAGCAGCCAAGATCAAGGGTTCTATCAGCCCCAGCATTTT
TRBJ2-2,.,TRBV19,.,CASTQIDRSKSGGELFF,TGTGCCAGTACCCAGATCGACAGGTCGAAAAGTGGCGGGGAGCTGTTTTTT
TRBJ1-1,.,TRBV6-5,.,CASELEGGTEAFF,TGTGCCAGCGAACTTGAGGGAGGGACTGAAGCTTTCTTT
TRBJ1-6,.,TRBV14,.,CASSQVRSPLHF,TGTGCCAGCAGCCAAGTGCGGTCACCCCTCCACTTT
TRBJ2-1,.,TRBV28,.,CASNFRNGRGEQFF,TGTGCCAGCAACTTCCGAAACGGCAGGGGTGAGCAGTTCTTC
TRBJ2-7,.,TRBV15,.,CATSRDQGYEQYF,TGTGCCACCAGCAGAGACCAGGGCTACGAGCAGTACTTC
TRBJ2-5,.,TRBV2,.,CASSGSAGFRQETQYF,TGTGCCAGCAGTGGATCCGCAGGGTTTCGCCAAGAGACCCAGTACTTC
TRBJ2-5,.,TRBV20-1,once,CCGEERETQYF,TGCTGTGGGGAGGAGCGGGAGACCCAGTACTTC
TRBJ2-2,.,TRBV5-1,.,CASSSIASGELFF,TGCGCCAGCAGCTCTATAGCTTCCGGGGAGCTGTTTTTT
TRBJ1-4,.,TRBV12-3/TRBV12-4,.,CASRRVDEKLFF,TGTGCCTCCAGGAGGGTGGATGAAAAACTGTTTTTT
TRBJ1-2,.,TRBV19,.,CASKESWGRGGYTF,TGTGCCAGTAAGGAGTCGTGGGGACGAGGTGGCTACACCTTC
TRBJ2-3,.,TRBV7-9,.,CASVRGSGPDTQYF,TGTGCCAGCGTCCGAGGGAGCGGCCCAGATACGCAGTATTTT
TRBJ1-2,.,TRBV19,.,CASSWSEKSFYGYTF,TGTGCCAGTAGTTGGTCAGAAAAATCGTTCTATGGCTACACCTTC
TRBJ1-1,.,TRBV3-1/TRBV3-2,.,CASSHAHSGGGPIEAFF,TGTGCCAGCAGCCACGCCCACAGTGGGGGGGGTCCGATTGAAGCTTTCTTT
TRBJ1-3,.,TRBV18,.,CASSPGGAQIGNTIYF,TGTGCCAGCTCACCTGGGGGCGCCCAAATTGGAAACACCATATATTTT
TRBJ1-6,TRBD1,TRBV4-2,.,CASSQPSGTGVNNSPLHF,TGTGCCAGCAGCCAACCCTCCGGGACAGGGGTGAATAATTCACCCCTCCACTTT
TRBJ2-7,.,TRBV28,.,CASSLSLRALGLYEQYF,TGTGCCAGCAGTTTATCCTTGAGGGCCTTAGGGCTCTACGAGCAGTACTTC
TRBJ1-2,.,TRBV6-5,.,CASSYTGSLHGYTF,TGTGCCAGCAGTTACACCGGGTCATTGCATGGCTACACCTTC
TRBJ1-2,TRBD1,TRBV6-1,.,CASSEPRDRYGYTF,TGTGCCAGCAGTGAGCCCCGGGACAGATATGGCTACACCTTC
TRBJ2-3,TRBD2,TRBV28,.,CATLQLAGGTDTQYF,TGTGCCACCCTCCAACTAGCGGGGGGAACAGATACGCAGTATTTT
TRBJ2-6,.,TRBV3-1/TRBV3-2,.,CASSPVWSGANVLTF,TGTGCCAGCAGCCCAGTCTGGTCTGGGGCCAACGTCCTGACTTTC
TRBJ2-7,TRBD1,TRBV19,.,CASRKQGAEYEQYF,TGTGCCAGTAGGAAACAGGGGGCGGAGTACGAGCAGTACTTC
TRBJ2-1,TRBD2,TRBV4-1,.,CASRAGTSGLSSYNEQFF,TGCGCCAGCAGGGCCGGGACTAGCGGGCTTAGCTCCTACAATGAGCAGTTCTTC
TRBJ1-2,.,TRBV5-5,.,CASSLVQETNYGYTF,TGTGCCAGCAGCTTGGTACAGGAAACTAACTATGGCTACACCTTC
TRBJ1-1,.,TRBV5-1,.,CASSLVAGAGPEAFF,TGCGCCAGCAGCTTGGTGGCAGGCGCTGGGCCTGAAGCTTTCTTT
TRBJ2-7,.,TRBV11-2,.,CASSLGGRTEQYF,TGTGCCAGCAGCTTAGGTGGGAGGACGGAGCAGTACTTC
TRBJ1-5,.,TRBV30,.,CAWSGGNQPQHF,TGTGCCTGGAGCGGGGGCAATCAGCCCCAGCATTTT
TRBJ1-6,TRBD1,TRBV28,.,CAVLRDRGSPLHF,TGTGCCGTACTCCGGGACAGGGGTTCACCCCTCCACTTT
TRBJ1-1,TRBD1,TRBV7-8,.,CASSLTPGQGERAFF,TGTGCCAGCAGCTTAACCCCTGGACAGGGCGAGAGGGCTTTCTTT
TRBJ1-5,.,TRBV12-3/TRBV12-4,.,CASRGGGNQPQHF,TGTGCCAGCAGGGGGGGCGGCAATCAGCCCCAGCATTTT
TRBJ2-7,.,TRBV5-6,.,CASSPVDGSYEQYF,TGTGCCAGCAGCCCCGTTGATGGCTCCTACGAGCAGTACTTC
TRBJ2-1,TRBD2,TRBV28,.,CASSELAGGSLVGDEQFF,TGTGCCAGCAGCGAACTAGCGGGGGGGTCCCTGGTTGGCGATGAGCAGTTCTTC
TRBJ2-5,.,TRBV9,.,CASSVGKEETQYF,TGTGCCAGCAGCGTAGGGAAGGAAGAGACCCAGTACTTC
TRBJ2-5,.,TRBV5-4,.,CASSLEVRPETQYF,TGTGCCAGCAGCTTGGAGGTCCGCCCAGAGACCCAGTACTTC
TRBJ2-7,.,TRBV10-3,once,CAIRNPSGESYEQYF,TGTGCCATCAGAAACCCCTCGGGGGAATCCTACGAGCAGTACTTC
TRBJ2-2,TRBD2,TRBV7-9,.,CASSLAGGTGELFF,TGTGCCAGCAGCCTAGCGGGGGGGACCGGGGAGCTGTTTTTT
TRBJ2-3,.,TRBV29-1,.,CSVCRDLNTDTQYF,TGCAGCGTTTGCCGGGACCTAAACACAGATACGCAGTATTTT